The clone carrying this TCR beta chain was seen repeatedly, ten times or more. Its antigen is undetermined. The sample belongs to a study of neurological immune-mediated disorders. Study-wide results and caveats: As far as clinical or MRI features were concerned, none was associated with the multiple sclerosis repertoire cluster. None of the CDR3 amino acid sequences in expanded clones turned up in more than one subject, which points to private repertoires in all groups. Phylogenetic analysis grouped 18 of 34 multiple sclerosis patients' repertoires together, suggesting a possible repertoire signature.

Trimming removed 1 base from V and 4 bases from J; junction bases left unmatched: 6. Germline CDR1 is MGHRA and CDR2 is YSYEKL. The CDR3 length is 16 residues. The authors made cDNA by 5'RACE with 10-nucleotide random UMIs. TCRdb re-called the 5' RACE reads with MiXCR, one entry per CDR3 protein. The table records 95,000 to 150,000 distinct CDR3 sequences, around 3% of them present only once. The chain uses TRBV4-1 and TRBJ2-1, with TRBD2 matching 8 bases. The receptor was isolated from a woman aged 25 to 39 with multiple sclerosis. Sequencing was done on a sample of PBMCs. In DNA form, the CDR3 reads TGCGCCAGCAGCCAAGTACTTGCGGGGGGATACAATGAGCAGTTCTTC. Translated: CASSQVLAGGYNEQFF.